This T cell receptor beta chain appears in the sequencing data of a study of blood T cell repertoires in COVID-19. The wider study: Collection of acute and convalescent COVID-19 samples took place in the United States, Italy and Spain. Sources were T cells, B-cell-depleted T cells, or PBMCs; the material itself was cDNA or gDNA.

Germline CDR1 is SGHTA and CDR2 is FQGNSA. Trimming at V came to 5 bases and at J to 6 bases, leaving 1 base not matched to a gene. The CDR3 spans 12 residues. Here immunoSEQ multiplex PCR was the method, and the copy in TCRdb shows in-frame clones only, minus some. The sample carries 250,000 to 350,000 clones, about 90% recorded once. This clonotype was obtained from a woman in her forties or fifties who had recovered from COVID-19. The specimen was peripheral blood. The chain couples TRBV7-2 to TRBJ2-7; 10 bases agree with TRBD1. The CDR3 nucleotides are TGTGCCAGCAGCCGGGACAGGGGCGAGCAGTACTTC. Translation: CASSRDRGEQYF.